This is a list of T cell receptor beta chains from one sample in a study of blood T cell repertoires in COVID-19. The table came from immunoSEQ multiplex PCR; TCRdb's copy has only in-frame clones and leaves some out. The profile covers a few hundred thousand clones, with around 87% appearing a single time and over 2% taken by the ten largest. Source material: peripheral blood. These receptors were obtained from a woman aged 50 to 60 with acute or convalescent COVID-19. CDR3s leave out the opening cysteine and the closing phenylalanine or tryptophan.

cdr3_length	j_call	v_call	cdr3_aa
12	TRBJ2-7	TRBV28	ASSSPTATYEQY
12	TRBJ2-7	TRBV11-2	ASSSGQLSYEQY
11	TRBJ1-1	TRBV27	ASSLLQGLEAF
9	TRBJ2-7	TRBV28	ATGRVYEQY
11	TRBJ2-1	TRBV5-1	ASSPGQNNEQF
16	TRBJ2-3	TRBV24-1	ATSEAVSAGGRADTQY
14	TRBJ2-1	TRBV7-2	ASSLAFGGDYNEQF
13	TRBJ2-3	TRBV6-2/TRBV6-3	ASSYLLAGTDTQY
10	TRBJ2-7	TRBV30	AWSVDNYEQY
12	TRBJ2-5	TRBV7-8	ASHDRGPGETQY
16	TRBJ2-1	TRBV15	ATSRDSFSDQGANEQF
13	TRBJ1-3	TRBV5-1	ASSLAPGSGNTIY
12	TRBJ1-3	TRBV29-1	SVSRDTSGNTIY
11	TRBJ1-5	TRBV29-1	SAVGGGNQPQH
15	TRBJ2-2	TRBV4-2	ASSDPQGAKDTGELF
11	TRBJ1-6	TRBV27	ASSDSYNSPLH
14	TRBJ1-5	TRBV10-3	AISESDGFSNQPQH